This T cell receptor (beta chain) emerged from a study of T cells in Graves' hyperthyroidism and ophthalmopathy. The investigators amplified TCR beta CDR3 regions from RNA transcripts. The HTBI primer set drove a first-round RT-PCR of the TCR CDR3. Each CDR3 protein is one row after TCRdb ran MiXCR on the multiplex PCR reads. This sample yields roughly 710,000 distinct CDR3 sequences, of which around a third are seen a single time; around a third belongs to the top ten. This clonotype was recorded at least ten times. V was pared by 6 bases and J by 3 bases, with 11 bases between. This CDR3 spans 13 amino acids. CDR1 SGHTA and CDR2 FQGTGA come from the germline V gene.

The receptor's source is a woman aged 40 to 50 with Graves' hyperthyroidism. The chain is built from TRBV7-3 and TRBJ1-1; tentative D call: TRBD1 (5 bases). The sample comprised blood. Here the CDR3 reads CASSSGLYTEAFF. The CDR3 DNA sequence: TGTGCCAGCAGTTCAGGGCTGTACACTGAAGCTTTCTTT.